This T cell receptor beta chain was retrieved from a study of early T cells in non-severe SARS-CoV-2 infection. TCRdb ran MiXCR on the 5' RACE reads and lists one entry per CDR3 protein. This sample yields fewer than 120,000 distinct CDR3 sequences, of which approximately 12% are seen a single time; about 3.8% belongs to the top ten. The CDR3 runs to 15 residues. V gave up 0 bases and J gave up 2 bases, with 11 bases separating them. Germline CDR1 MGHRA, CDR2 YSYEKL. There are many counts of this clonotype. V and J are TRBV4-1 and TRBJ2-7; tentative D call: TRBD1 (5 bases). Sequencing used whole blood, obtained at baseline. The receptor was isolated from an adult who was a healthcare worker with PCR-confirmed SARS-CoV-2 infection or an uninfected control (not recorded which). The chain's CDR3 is CASSQDPTDTYEQYF. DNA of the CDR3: TGCGCCAGCAGCCAAGACCCGACAGACACCTACGAGCAGTACTTC.